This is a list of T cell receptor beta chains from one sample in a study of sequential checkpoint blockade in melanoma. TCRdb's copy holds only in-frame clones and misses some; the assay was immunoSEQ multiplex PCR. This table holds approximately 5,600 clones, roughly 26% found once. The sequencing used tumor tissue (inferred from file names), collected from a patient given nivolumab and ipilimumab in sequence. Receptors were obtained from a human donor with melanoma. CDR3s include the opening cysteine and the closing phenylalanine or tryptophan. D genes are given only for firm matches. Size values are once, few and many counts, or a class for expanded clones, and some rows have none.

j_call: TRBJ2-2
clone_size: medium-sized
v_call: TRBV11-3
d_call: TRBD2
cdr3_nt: TGTGCCAGCAGCCCCGGGACTAGTGTCACCGGGGAGCTGTTTTTT
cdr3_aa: CASSPGTSVTGELFF

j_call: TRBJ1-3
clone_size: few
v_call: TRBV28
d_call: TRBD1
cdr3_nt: TGTGCCAGCAGTTCGCATGGACAGGGGGGAACTTTTCATTTT
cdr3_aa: CASSSHGQGGTFHF

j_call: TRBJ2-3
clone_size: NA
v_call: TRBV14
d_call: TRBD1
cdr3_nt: TGTGCCAGCAGCCAGGTACAGGGGCATTTCACAGATACGCAGTATTTT
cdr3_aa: CASSQVQGHFTDTQYF

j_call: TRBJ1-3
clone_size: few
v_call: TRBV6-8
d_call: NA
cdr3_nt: TGTGCCACCGCCTATGGGGGTGCGGCTGGAAACACCATATATTTT
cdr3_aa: CATAYGGAAGNTIYF

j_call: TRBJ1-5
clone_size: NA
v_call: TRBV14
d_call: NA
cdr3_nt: TGTGCCAGCAACGAGAATTACAATCAGCCCCAGCATTTT
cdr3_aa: CASNENYNQPQHF

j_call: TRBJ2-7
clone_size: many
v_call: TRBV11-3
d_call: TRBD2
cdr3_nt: TGTGCCAGCAGCATCGAAGCGGGGGACTCCTACGAGCAGTACTTC
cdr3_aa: CASSIEAGDSYEQYF

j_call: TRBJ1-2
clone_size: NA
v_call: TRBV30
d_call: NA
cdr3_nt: TGTGCCTGGAGTTTCGACCGGTCCTATCTGGATGGCTACACCTTC
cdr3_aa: CAWSFDRSYLDGYTF

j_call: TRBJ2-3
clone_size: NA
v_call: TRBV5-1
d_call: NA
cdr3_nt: TGCGCCAGCAGCTTGGAGGGGGGACCCACAGATACGCAGTATTTT
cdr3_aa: CASSLEGGPTDTQYF

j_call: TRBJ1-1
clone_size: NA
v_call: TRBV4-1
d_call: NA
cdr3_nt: TGCGCCAGCAGCCAAGATAAGACAACACTTGAAGCTTTCTTT
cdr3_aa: CASSQDKTTLEAFF

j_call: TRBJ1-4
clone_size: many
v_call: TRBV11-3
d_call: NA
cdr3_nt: TGTGCCAGCAGCCGCCCCAGCGCAACTAATGAAAAACTGTTTTTT
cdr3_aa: CASSRPSATNEKLFF

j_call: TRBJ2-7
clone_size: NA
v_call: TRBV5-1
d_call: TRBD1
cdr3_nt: TGCGCCAGCAGCCGAGACAGGGGTACCCACGAGCAGTACTTC
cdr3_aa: CASSRDRGTHEQYF

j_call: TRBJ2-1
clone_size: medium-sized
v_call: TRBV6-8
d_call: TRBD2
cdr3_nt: TGTGCCAGCAGCCCGGCTAGCGGGAGGGCCCACAATGAGCAGTTCTTC
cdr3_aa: CASSPASGRAHNEQFF